Here is one T cell receptor beta chain with its context. No antigen is known for it. This specimen belongs to a study of T cells in Graves' hyperthyroidism and ophthalmopathy. Study conclusions and caveats: Ophthalmopathy, which appeared later, was predicted by the model a median about 6.8 months before onset. Blood also held most thyroid clonotypes expanded beyond 0.001.

CDR3 length: 16 residues. J lost 1 base, V lost 7 bases, and 12 bases had no gene match. CDR1 and CDR2 from the germline V gene are SEHNR and FQNEAQ (reference sequence). Diagnoses used clinical symptoms, serum thyroxine and TRAb, thyroid ultrasound and orbital computed tomography. RNA transcripts provided the source from which TCR beta CDR3 regions were amplified. HTBI primers were the set used in a first-round RT-PCR of the TCR CDR3. TCRdb called the multiplex PCR reads again in MiXCR, with one record for every CDR3 protein. This table has roughly 500,000 distinct CDR3 sequences, over 45% appearing once.

The chain combines TRBV7-9 with TRBJ2-5, with TRBD1 matching 7 bases. The TCR sequence derives from an adult woman with Graves' disease, either hyperthyroidism or ophthalmopathy (not recorded which). Sequencing was performed on peripheral blood or thyroid tissue (not recorded which). CDR3 sequence reads: CASISGDSYFQETQYF. CDR3 coding DNA: TGTGCCAGCATCAGTGGGGACAGCTACTTCCAAGAGACCCAGTACTTC. Complete variable domain (other parts from reference TRBV7-9 and TRBJ2-5): DTGVSQNPRHKITKRGQNVTFRCDPISEHNRLYWYRQTLGQGPEFLTYFQNEAQLEKSRLLSDRFSAERPKGSFSTLEIQRTEQGDSAMYLCASISGDSYFQETQYFGPGTRLLVL.